This is a list of T cell receptor beta chains from one sample in a study of blood T cell repertoires in COVID-19. Here immunoSEQ multiplex PCR was the method, and the copy in TCRdb shows in-frame clones only, minus some. Of some 250,000 clones detected, 81% appear once; the ten largest clones hold 2.5% to 3%. The specimen was peripheral blood. These receptors were taken from a woman aged 55-69 years with active or convalescent COVID-19. CDR3s include the opening cysteine and the closing phenylalanine or tryptophan. A D gene is named only where the DNA matches it firmly. Not all rows give a size; the values are once, few, many and, for expanded clones, a class.

>TRBJ2-1|TRBV7-2|-|15|TRBD2
TGTGCCAGCAGCAATTCCGGGGGGGCCTACAATGAGCAGTTCTTC
CASSNSGGAYNEQFF
>TRBJ2-3|TRBV4-1|-|19|TRBD2
TGCGCCAGCAGCGACAGGGAAGAACTAGCGGGTGCAGGTAAAGATACGCAGTATTTT
CASSDREELAGAGKDTQYF
>TRBJ2-3|TRBV5-6|-|15|TRBD2
TGTGCCAGCAGCTTCCTAGCGGGGGACACAGATACGCAGTATTTT
CASSFLAGDTDTQYF
>TRBJ2-2|TRBV15|-|14|-
TGTGCCACCAGCAGAGACAGGGGGGCCGGGGAGCTGTTTTTT
CATSRDRGAGELFF
>TRBJ1-4|TRBV5-1|once|13|TRBD1
TGCGCCAGCTCGGGACAGGGGAATGAAAAACTGTTTTTT
CASSGQGNEKLFF
>TRBJ1-6|TRBV5-4|-|14|-
TGTGCCAGCAGCTTGGCCCTCTATAATTCACCCCTCCACTTT
CASSLALYNSPLHF
>TRBJ1-3|TRBV9|-|15|TRBD1
TGTGCCAGCAGCGTCCTGACAGGGGACGGAAACACCATATATTTT
CASSVLTGDGNTIYF
>TRBJ2-4|TRBV24-1|once|22|TRBD1
TGTGCCACCAGTGATTTTGTGGACAGGGTGATGGACGAGAACCTAGCCAAAAACATTCAGTACTTC
CATSDFVDRVMDENLAKNIQYF
>TRBJ2-3|TRBV5-1|-|16|-
TGCGCCAGCAGCTTGGACTTTAGCGGAAGCACAGATACGCAGTATTTT
CASSLDFSGSTDTQYF
>TRBJ1-1|TRBV5-1|-|15|TRBD1
TGCGCCAGCAGCTCCGCCGGGACAGGGGGCACTGAAGCTTTCTTT
CASSSAGTGGTEAFF
>TRBJ1-2|TRBV3-1/TRBV3-2|few|19|TRBD1
TGTGCCAGCAGCGCCGACAGGGGCAGGACAATTCCCGAGACCTATGGCTACACCTTC
CASSADRGRTIPETYGYTF
>TRBJ2-7|TRBV29-1|-|14|-
TGCAGCGTGACCAGCATGGGGGGCTCCTACGAGCAGTACTTC
CSVTSMGGSYEQYF
>TRBJ1-4|TRBV5-3|-|15|-
TGTGCCAGAAGCTTGGCCAGGCTTACTAATGAAAAACTGTTTTTT
CARSLARLTNEKLFF
>TRBJ2-1|TRBV19|-|13|-
TGTGCCAGTAGGACGACGGGGGGCGATGAGCAGTTCTTC
CASRTTGGDEQFF
>TRBJ1-1|TRBV19|-|15|TRBD1
TGTGCCAGTAGTGCAGGGGACAGGAGGAACACTGAAGCTTTCTTT
CASSAGDRRNTEAFF
>TRBJ2-1|TRBV4-1|-|15|TRBD2
TGCGCCAGCAGCCAGTTGGGGACTAGCCCTAGAGAGCAGTTCTTC
CASSQLGTSPREQFF
>TRBJ2-2|TRBV5-1|-|16|TRBD2
TGCGCCAGCAGCTTGGTGACTAGCGGGGGTATCGGGGAGCTGTTTTTT
CASSLVTSGGIGELFF
>TRBJ1-1|TRBV7-9|-|14|-
TGTGCCAGCAGCGCAGGCTTGGGGAACACTGAAGCTTTCTTT
CASSAGLGNTEAFF
>TRBJ1-2|TRBV3-1/TRBV3-2|-|14|-
TGTGCCAGCAGCCCTGGACACGCCCCAGAGGGCTACACCTTC
CASSPGHAPEGYTF
>TRBJ1-2|TRBV5-4|-|12|TRBD1
TGTGCCAGCAGCGTGGACAGGGTTGGCTACACCTTC
CASSVDRVGYTF
>TRBJ1-1|TRBV19|-|14|-
TGTGCCAGTATGCAAGCAGGGGCCAACACTGAAGCTTTCTTT
CASMQAGANTEAFF
>TRBJ2-3|TRBV13|-|12|TRBD2
TGTGCCAGCAGCTTAAGCGGGACGGCGCAGTATTTT
CASSLSGTAQYF
>TRBJ2-2|TRBV6-4|-|16|-
TGTGCCAGCAGTTCGTTCTCCCCAGCTGGAGGCGGGGAGCTGTTTTTT
CASSSFSPAGGGELFF
>TRBJ1-2|TRBV27|-|17|TRBD1
TGTGCCAGCAGTTCCGCTTCGACAGGGTCCCCTAACTATGGCTACACCTTC
CASSSASTGSPNYGYTF
>TRBJ2-2|TRBV10-1|once|15|-
TGCGCCAGCAGCGACCCAGGTGACGGAACCGGGGAGCTGTTTTTT
CASSDPGDGTGELFF
>TRBJ2-7|TRBV12-3/TRBV12-4|-|13|TRBD1
TGTGCCAGCAGCCACAGGGGGATGGACGAGCAGTACTTC
CASSHRGMDEQYF
>TRBJ2-2|TRBV12-5|once|15|-
TGTGCTAGTGGTTTGGGACAGACGAACACCGGGGAGCTGTTTTTT
CASGLGQTNTGELFF
>TRBJ1-1|TRBV5-4|-|16|TRBD1
TGTGCCAGCAGCCTAAAACCCGGGACAGACAACACTGAAGCTTTCTTT
CASSLKPGTDNTEAFF
>TRBJ1-1|TRBV10-1|-|15|TRBD1
TGCGCCAGCAGTGAGTTAAGGACAGGGAGCACTGAAGCTTTCTTT
CASSELRTGSTEAFF
>TRBJ2-7|TRBV4-3|-|17|TRBD1
TGCGCCAGCAGCCAAGACAGGGGGACCGGGTTTTTATACGAGCAGTACTTC
CASSQDRGTGFLYEQYF
>TRBJ2-3|TRBV9|-|16|-
TGTGCCAGCAGCGTAGCTCTGGGGGCAAGGACAGATACGCAGTATTTT
CASSVALGARTDTQYF
>TRBJ2-1|TRBV7-3|-|12|-
TGTGCCAGCAGCTCCAGGGGGGATGAGCAGTTCTTC
CASSSRGDEQFF
>TRBJ1-5|TRBV3-1/TRBV3-2|-|15|-
TGTGCCAGCAGCCAAGAATCAGGACTCAATCAGCCCCAGCATTTT
CASSQESGLNQPQHF
>TRBJ2-1|TRBV5-4|-|14|-
TGTGCCACAGGAGGTGCGGGGATATACAATGAGCAGTTCTTC
CATGGAGIYNEQFF
>TRBJ2-5|TRBV7-7|-|16|TRBD2
TGTGCTAGCAGCCAGGGTACTAGCGGGTACCAAGAGACCCAGTACTTC
CASSQGTSGYQETQYF
>TRBJ2-3|TRBV3-1/TRBV3-2|-|16|-
TGTGCCAGCAGCCAAGATTCGGGACTTTCCACAGATACGCAGTATTTT
CASSQDSGLSTDTQYF
>TRBJ2-5|TRBV18|-|16|-
TGTGCCAGCTCACCAAGGGAAATCGGAGGTTGGGAGACCCAGTACTTC
CASSPREIGGWETQYF
>TRBJ1-1|TRBV3-1/TRBV3-2|-|15|-
TGTGCCAGCAGCCAAGATCCGGGGGGAAGGACTGAAGCTTTCTTT
CASSQDPGGRTEAFF
>TRBJ1-4|TRBV29-1|many|14|TRBD1
TGCAGCGTTGAAGCCGGGACAGGGGGTGAAAAACTGTTTTTT
CSVEAGTGGEKLFF
>TRBJ2-5|TRBV5-1|-|15|-
TGCGCCAGCAGCCGGGTCCCGGGACAAGAAGAGACCCAGTACTTC
CASSRVPGQEETQYF
>TRBJ1-2|TRBV4-2|-|17|-
TGTGCCAGCAGCCAAGACCGGGGAACCCTCGCTAACTATGGCTACACCTTC
CASSQDRGTLANYGYTF
>TRBJ2-7|TRBV10-3|-|14|-
TGTGCCATCAGTGAGGGCAGGGAATCCTACGAGCAGTACTTC
CAISEGRESYEQYF
>TRBJ1-4|TRBV19|-|14|TRBD1
TGTGCCAGCTGGGGGGGACAGGATAATGAAAAACTGTTTTTT
CASWGGQDNEKLFF
>TRBJ2-1|TRBV6-2/TRBV6-3|-|16|TRBD1
TGTGCCAGCAGTTATGGGACAGCCAGCTCCTACAATGAGCAGTTCTTC
CASSYGTASSYNEQFF
>TRBJ1-5|TRBV27|-|15|TRBD1
TGTGCCAGCAGTCTATCACAGGGGGCTCGACAGCCCCAGCATTTT
CASSLSQGARQPQHF
>TRBJ2-1|TRBV5-1|-|16|TRBD1
TGCGCCAGCAGCCTTACAGGGGGCGCGAATTACAATGAGCAGTTCTTC
CASSLTGGANYNEQFF
>TRBJ1-6|TRBV6-6|-|14|-
TGTGCCAGCAGTCCCCGGGACAAAGGATCACCCCTCCACTTT
CASSPRDKGSPLHF